The rows below give T cell receptor beta chains drawn from one sample of a study of blood T cell repertoires in COVID-19. Using immunoSEQ multiplex PCR, the repertoire was profiled, and TCRdb retains in-frame clones only, with some absent. The sample contains more than 70,000 clones, around four fifths of which appear only once. The material sequenced was peripheral blood. All receptors derive from a human donor in a cohort sampled during active COVID-19. CDR3s include the opening cysteine and the closing phenylalanine or tryptophan. A D gene is named only where the DNA matches it firmly. The size field is filled for only some rows; it gives once, few, many or a size class.

j_call,cdr3_length,clone_size,v_call,d_call,cdr3_aa,cdr3_nt
TRBJ1-4,15,.,TRBV25-1,.,CASSSAGTLGEKLFF,TGTGCCAGCAGTTCAGCGGGGACTTTAGGGGAAAAACTGTTTTTT
TRBJ1-1,13,few,TRBV5-1,.,CASSLAQNTEAFF,TGCGCCAGCAGCTTGGCCCAGAACACTGAAGCTTTCTTT
TRBJ2-7,15,.,TRBV3-1/TRBV3-2,.,CASSRQSSDFGEQYF,TGTGCCAGCAGCCGCCAATCGTCTGACTTTGGCGAGCAGTACTTC
TRBJ1-1,15,once,TRBV11-2,.,CASSLTALRDTEAFF,TGTGCCAGCAGCTTAACTGCCCTTCGGGACACTGAAGCTTTCTTT
TRBJ1-1,14,.,TRBV18,.,CASSADRTYTEAFF,TGTGCCAGCTCAGCAGACAGGACCTACACTGAAGCTTTCTTT
TRBJ2-7,14,many,TRBV28,.,CASSQIMSSYEQYF,TGTGCCAGCAGTCAAATCATGAGCTCCTACGAGCAGTACTTC
TRBJ1-1,13,.,TRBV19,TRBD1,CASRDRGLFEAFF,TGTGCCAGTAGGGACAGGGGCCTGTTTGAAGCTTTCTTT
TRBJ2-7,13,.,TRBV28,TRBD1,CAIHGQATYEQYF,TGTGCCATACATGGACAGGCTACTTACGAGCAGTACTTC
TRBJ2-3,15,.,TRBV4-1,.,CASSPRVPSTDTQYF,TGCGCCAGCAGCCCGCGGGTTCCTAGCACAGATACGCAGTATTTT
TRBJ2-1,13,.,TRBV15,.,CATKLIPYNEQFF,TGTGCCACCAAACTTATACCCTACAATGAGCAGTTCTTC
TRBJ1-2,14,few,TRBV3-1/TRBV3-2,TRBD1,CASSLSGTDVGYTF,TGTGCCAGCAGCTTATCCGGGACAGATGTCGGCTACACCTTC
TRBJ1-1,14,few,TRBV11-3,.,CASSLGTEDTEAFF,TGTGCCAGCAGCTTAGGGACAGAAGACACTGAAGCTTTCTTT
TRBJ1-6,15,.,TRBV19,TRBD1,CASSSTGTGDSPLHF,TGTGCCAGTAGTAGCACCGGGACAGGGGATTCACCCCTCCACTTT
TRBJ1-2,17,.,TRBV18,TRBD1,CASSPPGQGAPLGGYTF,TGTGCCAGCTCACCGCCGGGACAGGGGGCTCCCCTAGGTGGCTACACCTTC
TRBJ2-3,13,.,TRBV9,.,CASSVPGTDTQYF,TGTGCCAGCAGCGTACCGGGGACAGATACGCAGTATTTT
TRBJ1-2,15,.,TRBV6-4,TRBD1,CASSARAGGFYGYTF,TGTGCCAGCAGTGCCCGCGCAGGGGGTTTCTATGGCTACACCTTC
TRBJ2-3,15,.,TRBV5-4,TRBD2,CASSPSGGNSIAQYF,TGTGCCAGCAGCCCGTCCGGGGGGAATTCGATCGCGCAGTATTTT
TRBJ1-4,19,.,TRBV4-1,.,CASSQYTAGPLVSNEKLFF,TGCGCCAGCAGCCAATATACGGCAGGGCCTCTAGTGTCTAATGAAAAACTGTTTTTT
TRBJ2-1,15,few,TRBV5-6,.,CASSSSRTALNEQFF,TGTGCCAGCAGCTCATCGAGGACAGCACTCAATGAGCAGTTCTTC
TRBJ1-2,13,.,TRBV29-1,.,CSVEWVGSYGYTF,TGCAGCGTTGAATGGGTGGGGAGCTATGGCTACACCTTC
TRBJ1-4,13,.,TRBV15,.,CATSTTGSEKLFF,TGTGCCACCAGCACAACAGGGAGTGAAAAACTGTTTTTT
TRBJ1-3,17,.,TRBV3-1/TRBV3-2,.,CASSQDRLAGVGNTIYF,TGTGCCAGCAGCCAAGATCGGCTCGCCGGGGTTGGAAACACCATATATTTT
TRBJ1-2,11,.,TRBV2,.,CASSVGGGYTF,TGTGCCAGCAGTGTCGGGGGAGGCTACACCTTC
TRBJ1-5,15,.,TRBV4-1,.,CASSQVALRNQPQHF,TGCGCCAGCAGCCAAGTAGCACTGAGGAATCAGCCCCAGCATTTT
TRBJ1-5,15,.,TRBV5-1,TRBD1,CASSDGQGDNQPQHF,TGCGCCAGCAGCGACGGACAGGGGGACAATCAGCCCCAGCATTTT
TRBJ2-3,15,.,TRBV2,.,CASSDYSLGTDTQYF,TGTGCCAGCAGTGACTACTCACTGGGCACAGATACGCAGTATTTT
TRBJ1-2,12,.,TRBV29-1,TRBD1,CSAGQANYGYTF,TGCAGCGCGGGACAGGCAAACTATGGCTACACCTTC
TRBJ2-7,15,.,TRBV6-5,TRBD1,CASSSPGQASYEQYF,TGTGCCAGCAGCTCCCCTGGACAGGCATCCTACGAGCAGTACTTC
TRBJ1-6,14,once,TRBV27,.,CASSLRESNSPLHF,TGTGCCAGCAGTCTCAGGGAATCCAATTCACCCCTCCACTTT
TRBJ2-7,14,.,TRBV6-6,TRBD1,CASSWGQVRPEQYF,TGTGCCAGCAGTTGGGGACAGGTCCGACCCGAGCAGTACTTC
TRBJ2-3,16,.,TRBV24-1,TRBD2,CATSDLPGGRPGTQYF,TGTGCCACCAGTGATTTGCCGGGGGGGCGGCCCGGTACGCAGTATTTT
TRBJ2-7,14,few,TRBV25-1,.,CASSEHRELYEQYF,TGTGCCAGCAGTGAACACAGGGAACTTTACGAGCAGTACTTC
TRBJ1-6,15,.,TRBV3-1/TRBV3-2,TRBD1,CATSGTGKNNSPLHF,TGTGCCACCTCCGGGACAGGGAAGAATAATTCACCCCTCCACTTT
TRBJ2-7,13,.,TRBV6-5,TRBD1,CASRTGGTYEQYF,TGTGCCAGCAGGACAGGGGGGACCTACGAGCAGTACTTC
TRBJ2-1,18,.,TRBV3-1/TRBV3-2,TRBD2,CASSQDRSGLAGFNEQFF,TGTGCCAGCAGCCAAGATCGATCAGGACTAGCGGGGTTCAATGAGCAGTTCTTC
TRBJ2-1,17,.,TRBV10-3,.,CAISGLTARSSYNEQFF,TGTGCCATCAGTGGGCTGACAGCTCGTAGCTCCTACAATGAGCAGTTCTTC
TRBJ1-6,16,.,TRBV7-3,.,CASSLTGDTYNSPLHF,TGTGCCAGCAGCTTAACTGGGGACACCTATAATTCACCCCTCCACTTT
TRBJ2-1,14,.,TRBV19,.,CASSPGVVRNEQFF,TGTGCCAGTAGTCCCGGGGTGGTTAGGAATGAGCAGTTCTTC
TRBJ2-1,15,.,TRBV5-1,.,CASSLRAGDPNEQFF,TGCGCCAGCAGCTTGCGGGCAGGGGACCCCAATGAGCAGTTCTTC
TRBJ2-7,15,.,TRBV11-2,TRBD2,CASSPVGGGWSEQYF,TGTGCCAGCAGCCCAGTGGGGGGGGGATGGAGCGAGCAGTACTTC
TRBJ2-5,16,few,TRBV5-1,.,CASSLGAGASQETQYF,TGCGCCAGCAGCTTGGGGGCAGGGGCCTCTCAAGAGACCCAGTACTTC
TRBJ1-6,14,once,TRBV19,TRBD1,CASRTGVYNSPLHF,TGTGCCAGTAGGACAGGGGTCTATAATTCACCCCTCCACTTT
TRBJ2-1,15,many,TRBV19,TRBD2,CASFGRGGEYNEQFF,TGTGCCAGCTTCGGACGCGGGGGGGAGTACAATGAGCAGTTCTTC
TRBJ1-1,14,.,TRBV27,.,CASSLYSMNTEAFF,TGTGCCAGCAGTTTATACAGCATGAACACTGAAGCTTTCTTT
TRBJ2-2,14,.,TRBV5-5,.,CAGPGTTNTGELFF,TGTGCCGGACCCGGGACAACGAACACCGGGGAGCTGTTTTTT
TRBJ1-2,13,.,TRBV27,.,CASSLNRIYGYTF,TGTGCCAGCAGTTTAAACAGAATCTATGGCTACACCTTC
TRBJ1-2,15,.,TRBV7-2,.,CASSRNRESNYGYTF,TGTGCCAGCAGCCGTAACAGGGAAAGTAACTATGGCTACACCTTC
TRBJ1-2,13,.,TRBV25-1,.,CASSGGPRGGYTF,TGTGCCAGCAGTGGGGGCCCCCGAGGTGGCTACACCTTC
TRBJ2-3,17,few,TRBV7-6,TRBD2,CASSAVAGASSTDTQYF,TGTGCCAGCAGCGCCGTAGCGGGGGCCTCTAGCACAGATACGCAGTATTTT
TRBJ1-5,11,.,TRBV5-6,TRBD1,CASSYGQDQHF,TGTGCCAGCAGCTACGGACAGGACCAGCATTTT
TRBJ1-6,14,.,TRBV15,.,CATSRTYSNSPLHF,TGTGCCACCAGCAGAACTTACTCAAATTCACCCCTCCACTTT
TRBJ2-5,14,.,TRBV5-1,TRBD1,CASSPGQGQVAQYF,TGCGCCAGCAGCCCCGGACAGGGCCAAGTAGCCCAGTACTTC
TRBJ2-7,15,.,TRBV15,TRBD2,CATSRHGGALSEQYF,TGTGCCACCAGCAGACACGGGGGGGCGTTATCCGAGCAGTACTTC
TRBJ2-7,11,.,TRBV3-1/TRBV3-2,.,CASSQSDEQYF,TGTGCCAGCAGCCAATCCGACGAGCAGTACTTC
TRBJ2-5,15,.,TRBV5-4,TRBD2,CASSPSVAGQETQYF,TGTGCCAGCAGCCCGTCGGTAGCGGGGCAAGAGACCCAGTACTTC
TRBJ2-2,15,.,TRBV2,TRBD2,CASSGTSGVTGELFF,TGTGCCAGCAGTGGGACTAGCGGGGTGACCGGGGAGCTGTTTTTT
TRBJ1-3,15,.,TRBV21-1,.,CASSKRQVSGNTIYF,TGTGCCAGCAGCAAGAGACAGGTTTCTGGAAACACCATATATTTT
TRBJ2-1,15,.,TRBV6-1,TRBD1,CASSEEGAGYNEQFF,TGTGCCAGCAGTGAAGAGGGGGCGGGCTACAATGAGCAGTTCTTC
TRBJ1-1,13,.,TRBV25-1,.,CASSAGSPPEAFF,TGTGCCAGTAGTGCGGGGAGTCCCCCTGAAGCTTTCTTT
TRBJ2-5,15,.,TRBV30,TRBD2,CAWSVGTSGFETQYF,TGTGCCTGGAGTGTCGGGACTAGTGGATTCGAGACCCAGTACTTC